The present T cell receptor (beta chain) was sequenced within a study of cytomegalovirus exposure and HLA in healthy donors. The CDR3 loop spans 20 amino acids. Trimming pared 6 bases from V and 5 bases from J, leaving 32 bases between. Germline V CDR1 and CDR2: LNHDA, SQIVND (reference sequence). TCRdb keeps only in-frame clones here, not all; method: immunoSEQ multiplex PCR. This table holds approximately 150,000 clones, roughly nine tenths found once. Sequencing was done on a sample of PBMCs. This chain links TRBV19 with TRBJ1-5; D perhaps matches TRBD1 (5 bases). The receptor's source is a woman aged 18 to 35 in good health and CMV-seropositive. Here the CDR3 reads CASRKYGPTRQNLGDQPQHF. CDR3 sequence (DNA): TGTGCCAGTAGAAAGTATGGGCCAACCCGGCAAAATCTAGGGGATCAGCCCCAGCATTTT.